This T cell receptor beta chain is from a study of post-analysis software for immune sequencing data. The study, taken as a whole, reports: Controls' normalized Chao1 diversity significantly exceeded that of multiple sclerosis patients.

This clonotype was seen more than once but under ten times. The antigen is unknown. The TCR beta cDNA libraries carried unique molecular identifiers. A single record per CDR3 protein comes from TCRdb applying MiXCR to the PCR reads. The sample has under 650,000 distinct CDR3 sequences; 40% to 50% are singletons. Source material: blood. This receptor was identified in a girl aged 5-17 years with multiple sclerosis.

The CDR3 here is CASSLRLAGGNEQFF. For the CDR3, the DNA is TGTGCCAGCAGCCTCCGGCTAGCGGGAGGTAATGAGCAGTTCTTC. The chain uses TRBV12-3 or TRBV12-4 and TRBJ2-1; 11 nucleotides agree with TRBD2. V lost 6 bases to trimming and J lost 7 bases; unmatched junction nucleotides: 8. The CDR3 totals 15 residues.